The 5 T cell receptor beta chains below all came from one sample that was sequenced in a study of cytomegalovirus exposure and HLA in healthy donors. PCR employed 60 Vbeta and 13 Jbeta primers. Profiling relied on immunoSEQ multiplex PCR, and the TCRdb table lists in-frame clones only, not all of them. The table includes under 150,000 clones, over 60% detected once. Sequenced material: PBMCs. The receptors stem from a human donor in good health.

This clone was found a few times. This chain connects TRBV29-1 to TRBJ2-7, with D perhaps TRBD1 (8 bases). The ends were cut back, 6 bases at V and 3 bases at J, with 21 bases in the middle. The CDR3 runs to 15 residues. Germline V gene data show CDR1 as SQVTM and CDR2 as ANQGSEA. The CDR3 here is CSVTGGGQGGYEQYF. DNA of the CDR3: TGCAGCGTGACGGGAGGAGGACAGGGCGGCTACGAGCAGTACTTC.

J is TRBJ2-1 and V is TRBV7-2; TRBD2 matches 8 bases. Per germline, CDR1 SGHTA and CDR2 FQGNSA. The ends lost 1 base at V and 7 bases at J; junction bases unmatched: 12. This CDR3 is 17 amino acids long. The CDR3 DNA reads TGTGCCAGCAGCTTAGGGCTGGGACTAGGGGTAGTGAATGAGCAGTTCTTC. This gives the protein CASSLGLGLGVVNEQFF.

The V gene is TRBV7-9, the J gene TRBJ1-2; no clear D. CDR3 size: 13 residues. Trimming stripped 1 base from V and 4 bases from J, with 7 bases between. Germline V gives CDR1 SEHNR, CDR2 FQNEAQ (reference sequence). The CDR3 here is CASSLESFYGYTF. DNA for the CDR3: TGTGCCAGCAGCTTAGAATCTTTCTATGGCTACACCTTC.

V and J are TRBV15 and TRBJ1-1; perhaps TRBD1 as D (5 bases). V lost 1 base to trimming and J lost 3 bases, with 9 bases between them. CDR3 size: 14 residues. Germline CDR1 and CDR2: LNHNV and YYDKDF (reference sequence). CDR3 amino acids: CATSRAGGYTEAFF. As DNA, the CDR3 is TGTGCCACCAGCAGAGCGGGGGGTTACACTGAAGCTTTCTTT.

V gene TRBV15 combines with J gene TRBJ2-1; D uncertain. Trimming removed 5 bases from V and 5 bases from J, with 4 bases in between. CDR1 is LNHNV, CDR2 YYDKDF, per germline (reference sequence). This CDR3 has 11 residues. The CDR3, as DNA: TGTGCCACCAGCCGTAACAATGAGCAGTTCTTC. Translating gives CATSRNNEQFF.